This T cell receptor beta chain derives from a study of identical twins. Broader study findings: It was possible that invariant MAIT and iNKT cells partly confounded the zero-insertion analyses. For cord blood, abundant beta clonotypes had fewer insertions, unlike memory repertoires, which showed none.

On this clonotype: Antigen unknown.

A universal primer site came from template switching; cDNA carried unique molecular identifiers. TCRdb recomputed calls from the 5' RACE reads with MiXCR, one row per CDR3 protein. Here the sample spans 450,000 to 650,000 distinct CDR3 sequences, around a tenth being singletons. The V end was cut by 6 bases, the J end by 3 bases, with 8 bases between. This CDR3 is built from 12 residues. CDR1 and CDR2 (germline): MNHNS, SASEGT. In addition, the sample was reused for a study of yellow fever vaccine responses in identical twins.

Sequences were obtained from PBMCs. The rearrangement links TRBV6-1 to TRBJ1-1; D ambiguous. The sequence was collected from a woman between 18 and 29 years old in good health. This chain's CDR3 is CASRFRDTEAFF. The CDR3 region has the DNA TGTGCCAGCAGATTCCGAGACACTGAAGCTTTCTTT.